This T cell receptor beta chain was sequenced for a study of early T cells in non-severe SARS-CoV-2 infection. The CDR3 spans 14 residues. CDR1 and CDR2 (germline): DFQATT, SNEGSKA (reference sequence). The germline V and J ends were trimmed by 1 base and 4 bases, with 14 bases remaining between them. This clonotype was recorded a few times. TCRdb independently ran MiXCR on the 5' RACE reads; one entry per CDR3 protein. Here the sample spans 32,000 or so distinct CDR3 sequences, around 4.6% being singletons. The rearrangement joins TRBV20-1 to TRBJ2-7; D may match TRBD1 or TRBD2 (5 bases each). Sequenced: whole blood. The clonotype originates from an adult who was a healthcare worker with PCR-confirmed SARS-CoV-2 infection or an uninfected control (not recorded which). The CDR3 nucleotides read TGCAGTGCTAGAGGCGAGGGACCTCAGTACGAGCAGTACTTC. Amino acid sequence: CSARGEGPQYEQYF.